The sample holds a few counts of the clone carrying this T cell receptor beta chain. The antigen is not known. This specimen comes from a study of T-cell memory formation after mild COVID-19. Turning to the study itself: Largely donor-specific sequence clusters came from a couple of donors. General study points: Second-wave clones peaking on day 37 lacked confirmed SARS-CoV-2 specificity.

TCRdb called the 5' RACE reads again in MiXCR, with one record for every CDR3 protein. This table holds about 200,000 distinct CDR3 sequences, around 9.1% found once. Looked up from germline, CDR1 is LNHDA and CDR2 is SQIVND (reference sequence). The V gene end was trimmed by 7 bases and the J gene end by 3 bases; junction bases not matched to a gene: 15. This CDR3 has 17 amino acids. The sequence was obtained from a man younger than 35 who had mild COVID-19 (a few samples of this study predate the infection). Cell type and time point are not known. The gene calls are TRBV19 and TRBJ1-2; TRBD1 agrees at 9 bases. The source material was PBMCs or a T cell subset sorted from them (not recorded which). The chain's CDR3 is CASTPSTGGGSYYGYTF. CDR3 nucleotide sequence: TGTGCCAGTACCCCTTCGACAGGGGGGGGTTCTTACTATGGCTACACCTTC.